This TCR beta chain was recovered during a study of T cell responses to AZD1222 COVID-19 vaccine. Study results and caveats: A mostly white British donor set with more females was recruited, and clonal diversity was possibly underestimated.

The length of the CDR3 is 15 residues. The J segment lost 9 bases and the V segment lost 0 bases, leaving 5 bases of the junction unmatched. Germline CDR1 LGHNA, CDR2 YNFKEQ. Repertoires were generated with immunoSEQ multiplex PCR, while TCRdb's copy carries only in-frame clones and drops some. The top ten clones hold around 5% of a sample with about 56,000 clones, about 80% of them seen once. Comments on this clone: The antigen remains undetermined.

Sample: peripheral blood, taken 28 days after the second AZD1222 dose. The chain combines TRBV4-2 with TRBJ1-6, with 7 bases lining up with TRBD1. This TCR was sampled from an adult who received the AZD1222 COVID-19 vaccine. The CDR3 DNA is TGTGCCAGCAGCCAAGATGACAGGGTGACTTCACCCCTCCACTTT. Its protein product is CASSQDDRVTSPLHF.